This T cell receptor beta chain was identified during a study of T cells in Graves' hyperthyroidism and ophthalmopathy. As for the study in general: Upon initial diagnosis and before any treatment, peripheral blood was collected.

The trim removed 3 bases at V and 2 bases at J, leaving 4 bases unmatched. CDR1 MDHEN and CDR2 SYDVKM come from the germline V gene. This CDR3 spans 16 amino acids. Amplified regions were TCR beta CDR3 sequences from RNA transcripts. First-round RT-PCR targeting the TCR CDR3 was performed with the HTBI primer set. TCRdb reprocessed the multiplex PCR reads with MiXCR, giving one entry per CDR3 protein. Of 300,000 to 450,000 distinct CDR3 sequences listed, approximately 18% are singletons. Specimen: blood. The source of this sequence is a woman between 40 and 50 years old with Graves' ophthalmopathy. V and J are TRBV28 and TRBJ1-5, with 10 bases fitting TRBD1. As DNA, the CDR3 is TGTGCCAGCAGTTTGTCCGGGACAGGGGGCAATCAGCCCCAGCATTTT. Translated: CASSLSGTGGNQPQHF.